A single T cell receptor beta chain is shown here with its context. This entry is derived from a study of blood T cell repertoires in COVID-19. For the study at large: There were acute and convalescent COVID-19 samples, and they came from the United States, Italy and Spain.

How the authors handled the data: Scientists estimated how many nucleated cells there were by amplifying reference gene primers. Profiling relied on immunoSEQ multiplex PCR, and the TCRdb table lists in-frame clones only, not all of them. V and J calls plus clone size are reproduced from that table; the DNA served to infer D and trimming. The top ten clones hold 1.5% to 2% of a sample with approximately 270,000 clones, 85% to 90% of them seen once. The origin of this receptor is a man aged 35 to 55 who had recovered from COVID-19. The source material was PBMCs or T cells enriched from blood (not recorded which).

CDR3 loop: CASSLSDRGYGYTF. In DNA form, the CDR3 reads TGTGCCAGCAGCCTTTCGGACAGGGGCTATGGCTACACCTTC. The V call is TRBV5-6, the J call TRBJ1-2; 9 bases match TRBD1. This CDR3 has 14 residues. The V segment lost 4 bases and the J segment 4 bases; nucleotides outside the gene matches: 5. Germline lookup yields CDR1 SGHDT and CDR2 YYEEEE.